The next 20 T cell receptor beta chains were all read from a single sample in a study of shared clonotypes between healthy human individuals. Sequenced by immunoSEQ multiplex PCR; TCRdb stores in-frame clones only, minus some. The data show about 2.4 million clones, with over 85% seen just once and around 0.4% held by the top ten. Sequenced: naive CD4+ T cells from PBMCs. Subset indicated: CD45RA+ positively selected. These receptors originate from a man between 18 and 29 years old in good health. Some clones in this sample may be carry-over from other donors' samples.

CDR3 protein: CASSVDRGSEKLFF. The CDR3 DNA follows: TGTGCCAGCAGTGTGGACCGCGGGTCCGAAAAACTGTTTTTT. The V and J genes are TRBV6-1 and TRBJ1-4; D call uncertain. The V gene lost 4 bases and the J gene lost 8 bases, with 14 bases spanning the gap. Germline V gene lookup returns CDR1 MNHNS and CDR2 SASEGT. This CDR3 is 14 amino acids long.

This chain connects TRBV12-5 to TRBJ1-1; 10 nucleotides match TRBD1. This CDR3 contains 15 residues. CDR1 LGHNT and CDR2 FRNRAP come from the germline V gene. J was trimmed by 4 bases and V by 2 bases; bases with no gene match: 4. The CDR3 bases are TGTGCTAGTGGTTTGAGTGGACAGGGGGGCACTGAAGCTTTCTTT. Translating gives CASGLSGQGGTEAFF.

The chain employs TRBV19 and TRBJ1-2, with 8 bases aligning to TRBD1. V was pared by 6 bases and J by 3 bases, with 12 bases of the junction left unmatched. CDR3 length: 16 amino acids. CDR1 LNHDA and CDR2 SQIVND come from the germline V gene (reference sequence). The CDR3 sequence: CASSRPGTGGDYGYTF. The CDR3 DNA reads as TGTGCCAGTAGCCGCCCAGGGACAGGAGGGGACTATGGCTACACCTTC.

The gene calls are TRBV30 and TRBJ2-2; D is perhaps TRBD1 (5 bases). The V gene lost 2 bases and the J gene lost 1 base, with 14 bases spanning the gap. Per the germline V gene, CDR1 is GTSNPN and CDR2 is SVGIG (reference sequence). CDR3 length equals 16 residues. The DNA of the CDR3 is TGTGCCTGGAGTCCCAGACAGCTAATGAACACCGGGGAGCTGTTTTTT. It codes for CAWSPRQLMNTGELFF.

The V gene is TRBV19, the J gene TRBJ2-3; TRBD1 matches 9 bases. Germline lookup yields CDR1 LNHDA and CDR2 SQIVND (reference sequence). V trimming: 10 bases; J trimming: 4 bases; junction bases outside the gene matches: 9. The CDR3 contains 14 residues. CDR3 nucleotides: TGTGCCACCCGACCATACAGGGGGCCAGATACGCAGTATTTT. Translating it yields CATRPYRGPDTQYF.

This chain links TRBV2 with TRBJ2-7; D gene unclear. The CDR3 runs 13 residues. Between the trimmed V and J ends, which lost 2 bases and 5 bases, there was a span of 10 bases. CDR1 and CDR2 (germline): SNHLY, FYNNEI. This CDR3 is CASSEWSEDEQYF. CDR3 sequence (DNA): TGTGCCAGCAGTGAATGGAGTGAAGACGAGCAGTACTTC.

J is TRBJ1-2 and V is TRBV6-6, with a tentative D call TRBD1 (5 bases). V lost 6 bases and J lost 5, with 13 bases in between. The length of the CDR3 is 13 residues. In germline, CDR1 is MNHNY, CDR2 SVGAGI (reference sequence). The CDR3 DNA follows: TGTGCCAGCAGCTTTGGGGGAGTATATGGCTACACCTTC. Translation: CASSFGGVYGYTF.

The chain joins TRBV5-1 to TRBJ2-6; D might be TRBD1 (6 bases). Germline loops: CDR1 SGHRS, CDR2 YFSETQ. The CDR3 contains 17 residues. Trimming took 1 base from V and 0 from J, leaving 11 bases between them. CDR3 sequence reads: CASSLPGQPSGANVLTF. CDR3 coding DNA: TGCGCCAGCAGCTTGCCGGGACAACCCTCTGGGGCCAACGTCCTGACTTTC.

The rearrangement links TRBV5-5 to TRBJ2-1, with D possibly TRBD1 on 5 matching bases. Germline V CDR1 and CDR2: SGHKS, YYEKEE (reference sequence). The CDR3 runs to 17 residues. V lost 2 bases, J lost 8 bases, and 23 bases lay in between. This chain's CDR3 is CASSFQGLRGVGHEQFF. The CDR3 DNA follows: TGTGCCAGCAGCTTTCAGGGTCTTCGAGGAGTTGGTCATGAGCAGTTCTTC.

This chain links TRBV4-2 with TRBJ2-2, with a possible D match to TRBD1 (6 bases). Germline V lookup: CDR1 LGHNA, CDR2 YNFKEQ. The CDR3 has 13 residues. The V and J ends lost 9 bases and 5 bases respectively, with 13 bases between them. Here the CDR3 DNA reads TGTGCCAGTCGACAGGATTTAACCGGGGAGCTGTTTTTT. It is translated as CASRQDLTGELFF.

CDR3 DNA: TGTGCCAGCAGCCCGTACTCGGCTGTGGAGCAGTACTTC. It yields the protein CASSPYSAVEQYF. V is TRBV7-3 and J is TRBJ2-7; D gene uncertain. Trimming stripped 5 bases from V and 7 bases from J, with 15 bases between. The germline V gene encodes CDR1 SGHTA and CDR2 FQGTGA. The CDR3 contains 13 residues.

The rearrangement uses TRBV5-4 and TRBJ2-7; 7 bases fit TRBD2. Germline V gene sequence: CDR1 SGHNT, CDR2 YYREEE (reference sequence). V trimming: 4 bases; J trimming: 6 bases; junction bases outside the gene matches: 7. This CDR3 comprises 13 residues. The CDR3 DNA reads TGTGCCAGCAGCCCGGGGGGTAGCATCGAGCAGTACTTC. Protein product: CASSPGGSIEQYF.

The CDR3 DNA reads TGTGCCTCGGCCAACTCTGGAAACACCATATATTTT. It specifies CASANSGNTIYF. V gene TRBV6-1 combines with J gene TRBJ1-3; D gene ambiguous. In germline, CDR1 is MNHNS, CDR2 SASEGT. The length of the CDR3 is 12 residues. With 11 bases removed from V and 0 bases from J, the gap between germline ends came to 8 bases.

The chain uses TRBV7-6 and TRBJ2-3, with D perhaps matching TRBD1 (5 bases). The ends were cut back, 5 bases at V and 6 bases at J, with 15 bases in the middle. CDR1 SGHVS and CDR2 FNYEAQ come from the germline V gene. The CDR3 is 14 residues long. CDR3 coding DNA: TGTGCCAGCAGCGCAAGCAGGGTCGCGGATACGCAGTATTTT. Translating it yields CASSASRVADTQYF.

The chain is built from TRBV28 and TRBJ2-7; 12 nucleotides line up with TRBD2. The junction had 5 bases not matched to a gene; V was cut back by 6 bases and J by 2 bases. Germline CDR1 and CDR2: MDHEN and SYDVKM. The CDR3 extends over 15 amino acids. The DNA of the CDR3 is TGTGCCAGCAGCGAGCTAGCGGGAGGGGCCTACGAGCAGTACTTC. Protein product: CASSELAGGAYEQYF.

The chain couples TRBV27 to TRBJ2-7, with D tentatively TRBD1 (5 bases). The CDR3 has 16 residues. Germline V CDR1 and CDR2: MNHEY, SMNVEV (reference sequence). With 5 bases removed from V and 2 bases from J, the gap between germline ends came to 19 bases. CDR3 DNA sequence: TGTGCCAGCAGTCCCGTTTGGCAGGGCGACACCTACGAGCAGTACTTC. It is translated as CASSPVWQGDTYEQYF.

Only a few counts were recorded for this clone. Within the sample, other DNA sequences also encode this same CDR3. The chain uses TRBV30 and TRBJ1-1; D unclear. Trimming removed 0 bases from V and 7 bases from J, with 6 bases in between. CDR1 and CDR2 (germline): GTSNPN, SVGIG (reference sequence). The CDR3 sequence is 11 residues long. CDR3 coding DNA: TGTGCCTGGAGTGTTCGGGGTGAAGCTTTCTTT. Translation gives CAWSVRGEAFF. The variable domain in full, with the rest retrieved from reference TRBV30 and TRBJ1-1, is SQTIHQWPATLVQPVGSPLSLECTVEGTSNPNLYWYRQAAGRGLQLLFYSVGIGQISSEVPQNLSASRPQDRQFILSSKKLLLSDSGFYLCAWSVRGEAFFGQGTRLTVV.

A note on this clone: The same CDR3 also results from other DNA sequences found in this sample. This sequence joins TRBV28 and TRBJ2-2; possible D gene TRBD2, 6 bases. From germline, CDR1 is MDHEN and CDR2 SYDVKM. V lost 2 bases, J lost 2 bases, and 9 bases lay in between. This CDR3 spans 15 amino acids. CDR3 coding DNA: TGTGCCAGCAGTTTAGGGAGGAGAAACACCGGGGAGCTGTTTTTT. It codes for CASSLGRRNTGELFF.

V gene TRBV27 combines with J gene TRBJ1-6; the D is unclear. Germline values: CDR1 MNHEY, CDR2 SMNVEV (reference sequence). The length of the CDR3 is 17 residues. V was pared by 4 bases and J by 5 bases, with 18 bases between. Written as DNA, the CDR3 is TGTGCCAGCAGTTACGGCCCGAGCAGAACAGATAATTCACCCCTCCACTTT. Protein product: CASSYGPSRTDNSPLHF.

The chain recombines TRBV7-2 with TRBJ2-7; no definite D call. This CDR3 comprises 14 residues. From germline, CDR1 is SGHTA and CDR2 FQGNSA. With 2 bases removed from V and 5 bases from J, the gap between germline ends came to 13 bases. As DNA, the CDR3 is TGTGCCAGCAGCTTAAACGGACGGAAGGACGAGCAGTACTTC. Its protein product is CASSLNGRKDEQYF.